This T cell receptor beta chain was sequenced in a study of T cell responses to AZD1222 COVID-19 vaccine. The study's findings and limits: Spike as a whole was targeted by vaccine-associated CD4 TCRs, dominant at 160-218 and 743-854.

Second-dose groups at about 4 or about 12 weeks were pooled. Repertoires were generated with immunoSEQ multiplex PCR, while TCRdb's copy carries only in-frame clones and drops some. The data hold about 79,000 clones, with about 88% observed a single time. Trimming shortened V by 7 bases and J by 0 bases, and 13 bases separated the two germline ends. CDR3 length: 15 residues. Per germline, CDR1 MNHEY and CDR2 SVGAGI. Of note for this clone: Its antigen is unidentified.

The rearrangement joins TRBV6-5 to TRBJ1-5; D remains unclear. This sequence originates from an adult who received the AZD1222 COVID-19 vaccine. Sequences were derived from peripheral blood, sampled 28 days after the second AZD1222 dose. As DNA, the CDR3 is TGTGCCAGCATCGGCAGGTCTTATAGCAATCAGCCCCAGCATTTT. It yields the protein CASIGRSYSNQPQHF.